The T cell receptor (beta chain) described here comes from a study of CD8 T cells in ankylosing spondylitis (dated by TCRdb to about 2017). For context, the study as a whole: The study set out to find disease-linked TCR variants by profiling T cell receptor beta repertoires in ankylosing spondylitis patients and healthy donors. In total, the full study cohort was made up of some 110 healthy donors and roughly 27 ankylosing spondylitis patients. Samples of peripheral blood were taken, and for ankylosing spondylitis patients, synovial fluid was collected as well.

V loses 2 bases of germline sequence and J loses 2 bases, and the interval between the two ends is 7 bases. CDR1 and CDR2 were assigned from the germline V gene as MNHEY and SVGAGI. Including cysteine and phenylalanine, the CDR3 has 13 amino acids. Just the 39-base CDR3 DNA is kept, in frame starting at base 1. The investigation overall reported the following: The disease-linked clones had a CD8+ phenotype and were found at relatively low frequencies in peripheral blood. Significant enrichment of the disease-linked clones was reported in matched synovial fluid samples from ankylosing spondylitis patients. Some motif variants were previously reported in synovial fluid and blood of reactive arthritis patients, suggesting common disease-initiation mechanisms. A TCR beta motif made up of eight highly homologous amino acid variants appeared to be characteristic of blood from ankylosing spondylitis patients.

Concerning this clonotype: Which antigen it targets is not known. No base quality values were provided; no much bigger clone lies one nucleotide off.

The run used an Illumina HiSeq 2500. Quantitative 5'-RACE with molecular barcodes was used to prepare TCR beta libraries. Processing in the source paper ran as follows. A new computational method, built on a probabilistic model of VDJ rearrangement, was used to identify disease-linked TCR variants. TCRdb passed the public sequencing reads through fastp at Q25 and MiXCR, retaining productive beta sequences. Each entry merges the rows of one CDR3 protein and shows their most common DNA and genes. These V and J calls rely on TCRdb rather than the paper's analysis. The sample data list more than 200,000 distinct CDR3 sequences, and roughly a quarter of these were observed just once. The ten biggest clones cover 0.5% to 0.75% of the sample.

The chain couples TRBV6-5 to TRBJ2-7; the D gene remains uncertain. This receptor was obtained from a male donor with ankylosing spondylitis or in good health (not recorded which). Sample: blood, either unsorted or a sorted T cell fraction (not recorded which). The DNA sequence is TGTGCCAGCAGTTACAAGGGTCCCTACGAGCAGTACTTC. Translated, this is CASSYKGPYEQYF.